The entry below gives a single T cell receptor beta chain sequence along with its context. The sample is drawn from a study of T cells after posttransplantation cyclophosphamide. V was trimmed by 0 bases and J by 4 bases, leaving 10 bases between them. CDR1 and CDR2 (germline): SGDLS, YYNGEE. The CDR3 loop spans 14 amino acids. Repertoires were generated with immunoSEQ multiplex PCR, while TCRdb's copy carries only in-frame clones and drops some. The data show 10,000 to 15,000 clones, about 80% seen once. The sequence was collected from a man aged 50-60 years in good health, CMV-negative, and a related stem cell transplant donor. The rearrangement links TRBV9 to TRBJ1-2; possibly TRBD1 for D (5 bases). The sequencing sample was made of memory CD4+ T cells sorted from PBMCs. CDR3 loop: CASSVEVDSYGYTF. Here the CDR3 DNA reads TGTGCCAGCAGCGTAGAGGTCGACAGCTATGGCTACACCTTC.